This T cell receptor beta chain was obtained from a study of a mutant IDH1 vaccine in newly diagnosed glioma. Study context: Most patients had received both radiotherapy and temozolomide, the prior options being radiotherapy, temozolomide, or both. Weeks 35 and 47 hosted visits V12 and V13, respectively.

Germline CDR1 and CDR2: SQVTM and ANQGSEA. The germline V and J ends were trimmed by 7 bases and 4 bases, with 13 bases remaining between them. The CDR3 has 12 residues. The time point denotes: week 47, end of study. Each dose delivered 300 ug of mutant IDH1 20-mer peptide subcutaneously with imiquimod. Of note for this clone: What it binds is unknown.

Sequencing used immunoSEQ multiplex PCR; TCRdb keeps in-frame clones, though not all of them. The sample lists over 30,000 clones, around nine tenths seen once, with around 5% in the top ten. The V call is TRBV29-1, the J call TRBJ1-1; tentative D call: TRBD1 (5 bases). This clonotype was sampled from a woman aged 40 to 55 with glioma. This specimen was PBMCs, taken from a glioma patient whose treatment included an IDH1 peptide vaccine. CDR3 protein: CSAGGAATEAFF. The CDR3 bases are TGCAGCGCTGGCGGGGCGGCCACTGAAGCTTTCTTT.